The 6 T cell receptor beta chains listed next were all sequenced from one sample in a study of cytomegalovirus exposure and HLA in healthy donors (TCRdb year 2017). The method was the immunoSEQ multiplex PCR assay. TCRdb mirrors the immuneACCESS table, restricted to in-frame sequences. Some clones are absent from its copies; in checked studies, under half trace to an unresolved V gene, and the reason for the others is unknown. For this sample there are approximately 210,000 clones; more than 70% appear just once. Jointly, the top ten make up more than 1.2% of the sample. Specimen: PBMCs. Receptor source: a young woman in good health and CMV-seronegative.

The gene calls are TRBV14 and TRBJ1-5; the D gene is possibly TRBD1 (5 bases). Germline V gives CDR1 SGHDN, CDR2 FVKESK. V was pared by 6 bases and J by 7 bases, with 10 bases between. The CDR3 is 12 amino acids. CDR3 in DNA: TGTGCCAGCAGTCAGGGTAACCAGCCCCAGCATTTT. Translation: CASSQGNQPQHF.

This sequence joins TRBV25-1 and TRBJ2-1; tentative D call: TRBD2 (6 bases). CDR1 and CDR2 (germline): MGHDK, SYGVNS. Deletions cut 6 bases from V and 0 bases from J, with 18 bases between. The CDR3 extends over 17 amino acids. This chain's CDR3 is CASSVRAGRSSYNEQFF. The CDR3 DNA follows: TGTGCCAGCAGCGTCCGGGCGGGGAGAAGCTCCTACAATGAGCAGTTCTTC.

This sequence joins TRBV5-8 and TRBJ2-3, with TRBD1 identical over 9 bases. Germline-derived CDR1 and CDR2 are SGHTS and YDEGEE. CDR3 length equals 15 residues. The J segment lost 6 bases and the V segment lost 0 bases, leaving 5 bases of the junction unmatched. The CDR3, as DNA: TGTGCCAGCAGCTTGGGACAGGGGGTGGCCGATACGCAGTATTTT. Translation: CASSLGQGVADTQYF.

This clone was found a few times. The chain employs TRBV5-1 and TRBJ2-7; weak D call: TRBD2 (6 bases). Germline CDR1 SGHRS, CDR2 YFSETQ. Trimming shortened V by 2 bases and J by 3 bases, and 9 bases separated the two germline ends. The CDR3 covers 13 residues. The CDR3 sequence: CASSFLDYYEQYF. The CDR3 bases are TGCGCCAGCAGCTTCTTGGACTACTACGAGCAGTACTTC.

The V call is TRBV30, the J call TRBJ2-7, with 12 nucleotides matching TRBD2. Germline-derived CDR1 and CDR2 are GTSNPN and SVGIG (reference sequence). V shed 3 bases, J shed 7 bases, and the junction held 7 bases outside the gene matches. There are 14 residues in the CDR3. The CDR3 DNA is TGTGCCTGGAGCGAAACTAGCGGGGGGAGGGAGCAGTACTTC. It is translated as CAWSETSGGREQYF.

The V call is TRBV28, the J call TRBJ2-1, with TRBD2 matching 10 bases. V lost 8 bases and J lost 8; bases outside the gene matches: 9. This CDR3 has 14 residues. The germline gives CDR1 MDHEN, CDR2 SYDVKM. The CDR3 nucleotides are TGTGCCAGCTCACGAGCGGGAGGGGGGGATGAGCAGTTCTTC. Residues: CASSRAGGGDEQFF. The full variable domain, its missing parts supplied by reference TRBV28 and TRBJ2-1, is DVKVTQSSRYLVKRTGEKVFLECVQDMDHENMFWYRQDPGLGLRLIYFSYDVKMKEKGDIPEGYSVSREKKERFSLILESASTNQTSMYLCASSRAGGGDEQFFGPGTRLTVL.